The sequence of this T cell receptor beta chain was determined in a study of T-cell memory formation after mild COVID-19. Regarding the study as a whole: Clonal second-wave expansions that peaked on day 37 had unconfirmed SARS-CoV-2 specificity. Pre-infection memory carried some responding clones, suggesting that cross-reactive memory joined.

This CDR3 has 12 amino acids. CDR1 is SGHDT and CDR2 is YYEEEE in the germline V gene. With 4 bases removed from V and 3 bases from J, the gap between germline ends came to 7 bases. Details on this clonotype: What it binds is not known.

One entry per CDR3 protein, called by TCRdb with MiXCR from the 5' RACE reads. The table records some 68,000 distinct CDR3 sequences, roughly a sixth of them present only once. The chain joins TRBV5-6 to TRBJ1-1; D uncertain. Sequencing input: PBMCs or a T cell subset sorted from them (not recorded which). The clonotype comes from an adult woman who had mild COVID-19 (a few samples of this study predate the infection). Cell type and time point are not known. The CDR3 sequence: CASSGLYTEAFF. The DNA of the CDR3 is TGTGCCAGCAGCGGGCTTTACACTGAAGCTTTCTTT.